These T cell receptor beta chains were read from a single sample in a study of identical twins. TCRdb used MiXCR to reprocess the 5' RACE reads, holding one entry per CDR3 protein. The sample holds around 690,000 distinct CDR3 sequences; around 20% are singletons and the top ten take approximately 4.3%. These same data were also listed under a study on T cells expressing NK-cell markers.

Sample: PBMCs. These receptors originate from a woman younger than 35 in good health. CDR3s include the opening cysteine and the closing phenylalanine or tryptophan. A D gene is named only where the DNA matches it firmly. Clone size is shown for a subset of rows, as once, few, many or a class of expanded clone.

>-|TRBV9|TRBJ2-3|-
CASSPQLPDTQYF
TGTGCCAGCAGCCCTCAACTACCTGATACGCAGTATTTT
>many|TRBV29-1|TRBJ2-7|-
CSVEGRGDYEQYF
TGCAGCGTTGAGGGCAGGGGAGACTACGAGCAGTACTTC
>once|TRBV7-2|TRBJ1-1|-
CASSLKTGNTEAFF
TGTGCCAGCAGCTTAAAGACAGGGAACACTGAAGCTTTCTTT
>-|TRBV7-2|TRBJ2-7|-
CASSLVAEYEQYF
TGTGCCAGCAGCTTAGTAGCAGAGTACGAGCAGTACTTC
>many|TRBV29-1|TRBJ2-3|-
CSVSIDTQYF
TGCAGCGTGTCCATAGATACGCAGTATTTT
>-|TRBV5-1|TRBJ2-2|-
CASSGGEATGELFF
TGCGCCAGCAGCGGGGGAGAGGCAACCGGGGAGCTGTTTTTT
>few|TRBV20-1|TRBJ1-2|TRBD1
CSARDPNLQGYYGYTF
TGCAGTGCTAGAGATCCTAACCTACAGGGGTACTATGGCTACACCTTC
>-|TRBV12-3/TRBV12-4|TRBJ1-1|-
CAIVLFPEAFF
TGTGCCATCGTCCTTTTTCCTGAAGCTTTCTTT
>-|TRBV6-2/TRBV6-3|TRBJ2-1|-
CASSYSRQTTWHEQFF
TGTGCCAGCAGTTATTCCCGGCAAACAACTTGGCATGAGCAGTTCTTC
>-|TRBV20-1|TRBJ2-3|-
CSATGTYTDTQYF
TGCAGTGCTACCGGAACCTACACAGATACGCAGTATTTT
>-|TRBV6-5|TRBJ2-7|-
CASSYPNGGARGEQYF
TGTGCCAGCAGTTACCCGAACGGGGGCGCGAGGGGCGAGCAGTACTTC
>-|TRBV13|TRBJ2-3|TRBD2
CASSRSGLAGGPSTDTQYF
TGTGCCAGCAGCCGGTCAGGACTAGCGGGGGGGCCGAGCACAGATACGCAGTATTTT
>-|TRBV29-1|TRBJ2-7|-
CSVMGPNAYEQYF
TGCAGCGTGATGGGGCCCAACGCCTACGAGCAGTACTTC
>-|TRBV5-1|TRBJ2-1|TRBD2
CASSLDPAGVEQFF
TGCGCCAGCAGCTTGGATCCAGCGGGGGTTGAGCAGTTCTTC
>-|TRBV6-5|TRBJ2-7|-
CASSYSRVERHEQYF
TGTGCCAGCAGTTACTCGCGAGTTGAGAGGCACGAGCAGTACTTC
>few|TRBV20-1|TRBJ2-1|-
CSVSGRSSYNEQFF
TGCAGCGTAAGCGGGCGGTCTTCCTACAATGAGCAGTTCTTC